A single sample gave rise to the 10 T cell receptor beta chains below, sequenced in a study of T cells expressing NK-cell markers (TCRdb year 2020). Library method: 5' RACE. The listed sequencing device is Illumina HiSeq 2000. Through TCRdb reprocessing, the reads give one entry per CDR3 protein sequence; DNA is omitted. The table kept for this sample lists 150,000 or so distinct CDR3 sequences. The top ten hold approximately 17% of the sample. Sequencing used blood T cells: a sorted CD56 or NKG2C T cell subset, CD4+ or CD8+ T cells, or bulk PBMC T cells (not recorded which). These receptors all come from a woman aged 18-69 years in good health.

V usage is TRBV15 and J usage is TRBJ1-2; the TCRdb call, TRBD1, lacks DNA for checking. Germline lookup yields CDR1 LNHNV and CDR2 YYDKDF (reference sequence). The CDR3 is made up of 17 amino acids. Here the CDR3 reads CATRFITVGGGHYGYTF.

The chain links TRBV2 to TRBJ2-3. Germline loops: CDR1 SNHLY, CDR2 FYNNEI. The CDR3 spans 14 residues. This CDR3 reads CASSEGGSTDTQYF.

The chain combines TRBV29-1 with TRBJ1-5. CDR1 SQVTM and CDR2 ANQGSEA come from the germline V gene. The CDR3 consists of 12 residues. CDR3 region: CSVGEGDQPQHF.

The V and J genes are TRBV3-1 and TRBJ2-7; TCRdb picks TRBD1, but there is no DNA to check that call. The CDR3 is 13 residues long. The germline V gene has CDR1 LGHDT and CDR2 YNNKEL (reference sequence). The CDR3 here is CASSRQGTYEQYF.

The V gene is TRBV7-3, the J gene TRBJ2-5. The V gene's germline CDR1 is SGHTA and CDR2 FQGTGA. CDR3 length: 14 residues. CDR3 region: CASSLSGQQETQYF.

This chain links TRBV11-2 with TRBJ2-5; absent DNA, TCRdb's TRBD2 call cannot be checked. CDR3 length: 19 residues. The V gene's germline CDR1 is SGHAT and CDR2 FQNNGV. CDR3 in amino acids: CASSLLTLRMLGGSETQYF.

The chain is built from TRBV29-1 and TRBJ2-7; TCRdb proposes TRBD2, but this gene call is untestable without DNA. CDR1 is SQVTM and CDR2 is ANQGSEA in the germline V gene. The CDR3 extends over 15 amino acids. This CDR3 is CSVEPLSSGDYEQYF.

The J gene is TRBJ1-4, the V gene TRBV12-3 or TRBV12-4; TCRdb's D call, TRBD1, is unchecked because there is no DNA. This CDR3 comprises 15 residues. This CDR3 is CASRPTGGEYEKLFF.

The gene calls are TRBV3-1 and TRBJ2-1; absent DNA, TCRdb's TRBD2 call cannot be checked. The germline gives CDR1 LGHDT, CDR2 YNNKEL (reference sequence). This CDR3 spans 17 amino acids. The CDR3 is CASSQGAGRDGNNEQFF.

The chain is built from TRBV20-1 and TRBJ2-6; TCRdb names TRBD1, which stays unverified in the absence of DNA. CDR1 DFQATT and CDR2 SNEGSKA come from the germline V gene (reference sequence). This CDR3 has 15 residues. This CDR3 reads CSARSRTAGANVLTF.